The T cell receptor beta chain under discussion was sequenced for a study of OX40 agonist ivuxolimab in advanced cancers. Study information: With a range of roughly 23 to 79, age averaged roughly 60 years, and around 83% were male.

Sequencing used immunoSEQ multiplex PCR; TCRdb keeps in-frame clones, though not all of them. The sample yields 42,000 or so clones, about 86% seen once. The CDR3 runs 14 residues. Germline CDR1 is LNHDA and CDR2 is SQIVND (reference sequence). V was pared by 6 bases and J by 8 bases, with 16 bases between. V usage is TRBV19 and J usage is TRBJ1-4; D uncertain. The sequence came from an adult with an advanced solid tumor such as melanoma, head and neck, liver or kidney cancer. The material was CD4+ or CD8+ T cells sorted from blood, obtained in a trial of the OX40 agonist ivuxolimab. The CDR3 sequence is CASSPLDAYEKLFF. CDR3 nucleotides: TGTGCCAGTAGCCCCCTCGATGCTTACGAAAAACTGTTTTTT.